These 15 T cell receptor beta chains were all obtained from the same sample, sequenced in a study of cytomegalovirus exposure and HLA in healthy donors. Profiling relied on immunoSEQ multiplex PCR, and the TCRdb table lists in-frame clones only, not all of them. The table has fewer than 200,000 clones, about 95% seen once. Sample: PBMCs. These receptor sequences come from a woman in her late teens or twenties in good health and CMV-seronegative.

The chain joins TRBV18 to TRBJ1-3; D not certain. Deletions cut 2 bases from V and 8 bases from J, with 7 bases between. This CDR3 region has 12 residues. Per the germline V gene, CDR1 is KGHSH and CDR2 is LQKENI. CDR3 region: CASSPSVDTIYF. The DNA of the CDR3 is TGTGCCAGCTCACCATCTGTAGACACCATATATTTT. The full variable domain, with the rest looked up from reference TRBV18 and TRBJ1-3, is NAGVMQNPRHLVRRRGQEARLRCSPMKGHSHVYWYRQLPEEGLKFMVYLQKENIIDESGMPKERFSAEFPKEGPSILRIQQVVRGDSAAYFCASSPSVDTIYFGEGSWLTVV.

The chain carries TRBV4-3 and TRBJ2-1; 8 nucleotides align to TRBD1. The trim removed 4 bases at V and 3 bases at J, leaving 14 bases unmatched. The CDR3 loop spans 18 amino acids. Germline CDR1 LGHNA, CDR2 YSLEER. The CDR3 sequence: CASSRGERWTGYYNEQFF. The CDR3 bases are TGCGCCAGCAGCCGGGGGGAGAGGTGGACAGGGTACTACAATGAGCAGTTCTTC.

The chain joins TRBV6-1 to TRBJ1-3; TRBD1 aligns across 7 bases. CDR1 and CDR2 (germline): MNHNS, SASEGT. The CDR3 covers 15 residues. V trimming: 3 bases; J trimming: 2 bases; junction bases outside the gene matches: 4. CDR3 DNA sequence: TGTGCCAGCAGTGATGGCAGGGGGGCTGGAAACACCATATATTTT. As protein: CASSDGRGAGNTIYF.

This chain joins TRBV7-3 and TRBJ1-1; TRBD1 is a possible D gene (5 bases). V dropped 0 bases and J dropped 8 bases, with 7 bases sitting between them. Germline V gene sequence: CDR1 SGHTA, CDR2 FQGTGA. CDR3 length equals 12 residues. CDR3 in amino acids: CASSLTGGEAFF. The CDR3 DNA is TGTGCCAGCAGCTTAACCGGGGGGGAAGCTTTCTTT. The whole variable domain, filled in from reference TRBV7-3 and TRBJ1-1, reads GAGVSQTPSNKVTEKGKYVELRCDPISGHTALYWYRQSLGQGPEFLIYFQGTGAADDSGLPNDRFFAVRPEGSVSTLKIQRTERGDSAVYLCASSLTGGEAFFGQGTRLTVV.

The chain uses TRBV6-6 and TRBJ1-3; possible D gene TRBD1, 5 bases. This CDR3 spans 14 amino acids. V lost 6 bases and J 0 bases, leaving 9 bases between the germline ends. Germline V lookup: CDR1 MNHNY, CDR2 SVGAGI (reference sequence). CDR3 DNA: TGTGCCAGCAGACCGACAGCCTCTGGAAACACCATATATTTT. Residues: CASRPTASGNTIYF.

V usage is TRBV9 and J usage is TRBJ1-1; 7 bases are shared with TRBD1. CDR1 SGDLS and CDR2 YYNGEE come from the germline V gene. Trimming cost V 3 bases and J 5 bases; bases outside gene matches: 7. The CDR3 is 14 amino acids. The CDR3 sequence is CASSEGQGVTEAFF. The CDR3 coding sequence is TGTGCCAGCAGCGAAGGTCAGGGGGTGACTGAAGCTTTCTTT.

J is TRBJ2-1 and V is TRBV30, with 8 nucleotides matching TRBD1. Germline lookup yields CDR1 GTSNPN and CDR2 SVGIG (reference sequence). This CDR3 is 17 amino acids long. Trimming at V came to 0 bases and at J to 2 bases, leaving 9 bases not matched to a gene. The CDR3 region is CAWSVPGQVRTYNEQFF. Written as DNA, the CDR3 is TGTGCCTGGAGTGTCCCGGGACAGGTTCGGACCTACAATGAGCAGTTCTTC.

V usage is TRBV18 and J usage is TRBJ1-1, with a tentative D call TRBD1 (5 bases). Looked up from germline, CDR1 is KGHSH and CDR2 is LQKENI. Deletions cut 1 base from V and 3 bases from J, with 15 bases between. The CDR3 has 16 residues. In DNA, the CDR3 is TGTGCCAGCTCACCACGGGACTCAAAGGGGTACACTGAAGCTTTCTTT. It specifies CASSPRDSKGYTEAFF.

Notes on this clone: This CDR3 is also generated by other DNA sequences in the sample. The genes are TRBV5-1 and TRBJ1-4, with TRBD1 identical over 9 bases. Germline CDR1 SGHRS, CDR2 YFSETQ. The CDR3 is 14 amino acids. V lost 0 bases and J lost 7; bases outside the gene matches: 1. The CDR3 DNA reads TGCGCCAGCAGCTTGGGACAGGGGGTTGAAAAACTGTTTTTT. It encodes CASSLGQGVEKLFF. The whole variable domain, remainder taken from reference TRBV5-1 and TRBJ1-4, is KAGVTQTPRYLIKTRGQQVTLSCSPISGHRSVSWYQQTPGQGLQFLFEYFSETQRNKGNFPGRFSGRQFSNSRSEMNVSTLELGDSALYLCASSLGQGVEKLFFGSGTQLSVL.

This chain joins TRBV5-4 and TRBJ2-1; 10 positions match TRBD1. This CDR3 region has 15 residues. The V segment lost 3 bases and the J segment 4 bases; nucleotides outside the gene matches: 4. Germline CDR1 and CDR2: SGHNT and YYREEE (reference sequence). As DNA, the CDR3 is TGTGCCAGCAGCTACGGACAGGGGGAATACAATGAGCAGTTCTTC. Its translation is CASSYGQGEYNEQFF.

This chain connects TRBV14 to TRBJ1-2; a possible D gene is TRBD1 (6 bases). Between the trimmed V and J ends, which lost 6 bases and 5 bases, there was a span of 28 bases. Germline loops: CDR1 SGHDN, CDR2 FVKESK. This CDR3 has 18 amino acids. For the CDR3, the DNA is TGTGCCAGCAGTCCCCGGGGTCTTGAGGACAGAAGAGCATATGGCTACACCTTC. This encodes CASSPRGLEDRRAYGYTF. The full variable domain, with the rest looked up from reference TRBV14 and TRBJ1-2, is EAGVTQFPSHSVIEKGQTVTLRCDPISGHDNLYWYRRVMGKEIKFLLHFVKESKQDESGMPNNRFLAERTGGTYSTLKVQPAELEDSGVYFCASSPRGLEDRRAYGYTFGSGTRLTVV.

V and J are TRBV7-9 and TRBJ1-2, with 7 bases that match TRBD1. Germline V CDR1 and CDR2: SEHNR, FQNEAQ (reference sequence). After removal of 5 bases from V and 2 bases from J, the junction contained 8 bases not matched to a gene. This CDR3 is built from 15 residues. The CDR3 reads CASSRGTGDNYGYTF. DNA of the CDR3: TGTGCCAGCAGCCGAGGAACAGGGGACAACTATGGCTACACCTTC.

The CDR3 protein is CTSSQDGLAGRYEQFF. The CDR3 coding sequence is TGCACCAGCAGCCAAGATGGGCTAGCGGGGAGGTATGAGCAGTTCTTC. The J gene is TRBJ2-1, the V gene TRBV1; TRBD2 was called by the table and not checked on the DNA. TRBV1 is a pseudogene locus. The CDR3 sequence is 16 residues long.

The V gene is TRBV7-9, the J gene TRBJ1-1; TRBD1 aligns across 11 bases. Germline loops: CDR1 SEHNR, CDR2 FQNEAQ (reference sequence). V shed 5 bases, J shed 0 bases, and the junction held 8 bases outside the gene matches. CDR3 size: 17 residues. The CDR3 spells CASSTRTGGPMNTEAFF. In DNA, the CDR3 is TGTGCCAGCAGCACAAGGACAGGGGGCCCAATGAACACTGAAGCTTTCTTT.

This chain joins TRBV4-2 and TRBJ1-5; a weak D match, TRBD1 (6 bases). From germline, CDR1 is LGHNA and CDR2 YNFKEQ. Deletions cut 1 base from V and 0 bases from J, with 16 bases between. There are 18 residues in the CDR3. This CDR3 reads CASSQGQARQDSNQPQHF. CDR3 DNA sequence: TGTGCCAGCAGCCAAGGTCAGGCCCGACAGGATAGCAATCAGCCCCAGCATTTT.